These T cell receptor beta chains were read from a single sample in a study of regulatory T cells in long-lasting Graves disease. TCRdb fed the multiplex PCR reads into MiXCR, producing one record per CDR3 protein. The data hold roughly 610,000 distinct CDR3 sequences, with roughly 16% observed a single time. The same sample was also studied in work on T cells in Graves' hyperthyroidism and ophthalmopathy.

The material sequenced was peripheral blood mononuclear cells (PBMCs), taken at new diagnosis, from a patient treated with antithyroid drugs. The receptors come from a man between 18 and 29 years old with Graves disease. The CDR3 runs from the conserved cysteine through the conserved F or W. A D gene is named only where the DNA matches it firmly.

TRBV19	TRBJ2-7	.	CASRQGGSYEQYF
TRBV5-1	TRBJ2-7	.	CASSLDPAQHKYF
TRBV10-3	TRBJ1-1	TRBD1	CAISYTRTGVMNTEAFF
TRBV5-1	TRBJ2-7	.	CASKVRLGGVYEQYF
TRBV6-1	TRBJ1-1	.	CASSLGNRVTEAFF
TRBV6-1	TRBJ2-1	.	CASRASGLEQFF
TRBV27	TRBJ2-7	TRBD2	CASSFYDTSGMIYEQYF
TRBV11-1	TRBJ2-7	TRBD1	CASSFTGDSYEQYF
TRBV7-9	TRBJ2-1	TRBD2	CASPKTSGNYNEQFF
TRBV12-3/TRBV12-4	TRBJ1-1	.	CATRSVRKNTEAFF
TRBV12-3/TRBV12-4	TRBJ2-7	.	CASSNPGYEQYF
TRBV2	TRBJ2-1	.	CASSERSGSSYNEQFF
TRBV28	TRBJ2-7	TRBD1	CASRGLGQGRHEQYF
TRBV5-4	TRBJ2-3	TRBD2	CASSFRLAGTNTDTQYF
TRBV12-3/TRBV12-4	TRBJ2-1	.	CASSFGLAGNEQFF
TRBV2	TRBJ1-1	TRBD1	CASSIQGAGTEAFF
TRBV25-1	TRBJ2-3	.	CASSEESVGDTQYF
TRBV20-1	TRBJ2-7	TRBD2	CSARASGRDSSYEQYF
TRBV12-3/TRBV12-4	TRBJ1-1	TRBD1	CASSLKGAGTEAFF
TRBV6-2/TRBV6-3	TRBJ1-4	TRBD1	CASSGTGMNEKLFF